The 17 T cell receptor beta chains reported below all come from one sample, sequenced in a study of blood T cells in healthy people across ages (dated by TCRdb to between 2014 and 2016). Library preparation used 5' RACE. TCRdb shows the sequencer as Illumina HiSeq 2500. A second about 7 to 11 cycle PCR used a sample-barcoded 5' primer and a J-beta primer mix. TCRdb ran its own pipeline on the public reads, namely fastp trimming at Q25 and MiXCR clone calling, and kept in-frame beta chains. Rows are unified per CDR3 protein, each entry keeping the most common DNA and genes. The sample yields fewer than 950,000 distinct CDR3 sequences; around 36% were counted once. Around 13% of the sample lies in the top ten. The specimen sequenced was blood. These receptors all stem from a young man in good health.

This chain connects TRBV6-5 to TRBJ1-2; D unresolved. CDR3 length: 15 residues. The germline V gene has CDR1 MNHEY and CDR2 SVGAGI. Trimming shortened V by 0 bases and J by 2 bases, and 10 bases separated the two germline ends. The CDR3: CASSYSSASNYGYTF. The CDR3 region has the DNA TGTGCCAGCAGTTACTCGTCCGCCAGCAACTATGGCTACACCTTC.

In its sample, this clonotype was seen a few times. The gene calls are TRBV4-1 and TRBJ2-7; D might be TRBD1 or TRBD2, each matching 5 bases. CDR1 MGHRA and CDR2 YSYEKL come from the germline V gene. V was trimmed by 1 base and J by 3 bases, leaving 13 bases between them. This CDR3 contains 15 residues. CDR3 nucleotides: TGCGCCAGCAGCCAAGGGCCGGGACCCATCTACGAGCAGTACTTC. Translated: CASSQGPGPIYEQYF.

The rearrangement links TRBV7-2 to TRBJ2-3; 7 bases fit TRBD2. The CDR3 runs 18 residues. Germline values: CDR1 SGHTA, CDR2 FQGNSA. V dropped 5 bases and J dropped 2; count of bases not matched to a gene: 16. CDR3 coding DNA: TGTGCCAGCAGCCCAGGACTGCGCTTCACTAGCGACACAGATACGCAGTATTTT. This codes for CASSPGLRFTSDTDTQYF.

In this sample, this clonotype turned up many times. J is TRBJ2-7 and V is TRBV6-2 or TRBV6-3, with D uncertain. The CDR3 contains 14 residues. CDR1 and CDR2 from the germline V gene are MNHEY and SVGEGT. V lost 2 bases and J lost 0, with 8 bases in between. Here the CDR3 reads CASSYGQDSYEQYF. CDR3 DNA sequence: TGTGCCAGCAGTTACGGCCAGGACTCCTACGAGCAGTACTTC.

The CDR3 sequence: CASSQEYGNEQFF. In nucleotides, the CDR3 is TGTGCCAGCAGCCAAGAGTACGGGAATGAGCAGTTCTTC. This chain uses TRBV14 with TRBJ2-1; D not certain. Germline CDR1 SGHDN, CDR2 FVKESK. This CDR3 has 13 amino acids. Deletions cut 0 bases from V and 7 bases from J, with 7 bases between.

The chain combines TRBV7-8 with TRBJ1-2, with D maybe TRBD1 (5 bases). This CDR3 has 17 amino acids. The V end lost 1 base, the J end lost 2 bases, and 17 bases lay between the germline ends. Germline CDR1 is SGHVS and CDR2 is FQNEAQ. The CDR3 here is CASSLGRVGPRNYGYTF. CDR3 coding DNA: TGTGCCAGCAGCTTAGGTCGTGTGGGGCCGCGGAACTATGGCTACACCTTC.

In this sample, this clonotype turned up a few times. The chain combines TRBV7-2 with TRBJ1-6; TRBD1 might be the D (5 bases). Trimming removed 5 bases at V and 7 bases at J, with 9 bases between. The CDR3 is 13 residues long. Germline V gene lookup returns CDR1 SGHTA and CDR2 FQGNSA. The CDR3 sequence is CASSTRQNSPLHF. The DNA for the CDR3 is TGTGCCAGCAGCACCCGACAGAATTCACCCCTCCACTTT.

The table lists this clonotype with a count of one. V is TRBV2 and J is TRBJ1-2; D not certain. The CDR3 has 13 residues. Germline-derived CDR1 and CDR2 are SNHLY and FYNNEI. The ends were cut back, 4 bases at V and 3 bases at J, with 9 bases in the middle. Written as DNA, the CDR3 is TGTGCCAGCAGTGTAGGGTATGACTATGGCTACACCTTC. It yields the protein CASSVGYDYGYTF.

This clonotype showed up just a few times. V and J are TRBV20-1 and TRBJ1-2, with D unclear. Germline V gives CDR1 DFQATT, CDR2 SNEGSKA (reference sequence). The V end was cut by 2 bases, the J end by 3 bases, with 13 bases between. CDR3 length: 14 amino acids. The CDR3 loop is CSARLAGSDYGYTF. The DNA for the CDR3 is TGCAGTGCTAGATTGGCGGGATCGGACTATGGCTACACCTTC.

There are a few counts of this clonotype. This chain uses TRBV25-1 with TRBJ2-3, with D perhaps TRBD1 (5 bases). The CDR3 extends over 14 amino acids. Germline V gene data show CDR1 as MGHDK and CDR2 as SYGVNS. The V and J ends lost 4 bases and 5 bases respectively, with 13 bases between them. CDR3 protein: CASSVGQGIDTQYF. CDR3 in DNA: TGTGCCAGCAGTGTGGGGCAGGGCATAGATACGCAGTATTTT.

This chain connects TRBV7-2 to TRBJ1-2; D is unresolved. The germline V and J ends were trimmed by 2 bases and 8 bases, with 12 bases remaining between them. Germline CDR1 is SGHTA and CDR2 is FQGNSA. CDR3 size: 13 residues. As DNA, the CDR3 is TGTGCCAGCAGCTTAAATCCGGAATTGGGCTACACCTTC. Its translation: CASSLNPELGYTF.

The chain recombines TRBV5-1 with TRBJ2-4; 9 bases fit TRBD1. The germline V gene has CDR1 SGHRS and CDR2 YFSETQ. The CDR3 covers 15 residues. V dropped 0 bases and J dropped 8; count of bases not matched to a gene: 6. The CDR3 nucleotides read TGCGCCAGCAGCTTGGATCGGGACAGGGAGGACATTCAGTACTTC. As protein: CASSLDRDREDIQYF.

This clonotype was detected ten times or more. This rearrangement joins TRBV7-8 to TRBJ1-2; D gene unclear. There are 14 residues in the CDR3. CDR1 and CDR2 (germline): SGHVS, FQNEAQ. V was cut by 2 bases and J by 5 bases, with 12 bases left in between. CDR3 sequence: CASSLLSEGYGYTF. In nucleotides, the CDR3 is TGTGCCAGCAGCTTATTATCAGAAGGGTATGGCTACACCTTC.

The gene calls are TRBV9 and TRBJ2-1; a weak D match, TRBD2 (6 bases). Germline V CDR1 and CDR2: SGDLS, YYNGEE. Trimming cost V 2 bases and J 13 bases, with 25 bases left between them. The CDR3 totals 16 residues. The CDR3 here is CASSVAGFGTQETQFF. As DNA, the CDR3 is TGTGCCAGCAGCGTGGCGGGGTTTGGGACGCAAGAGACCCAGTTCTTC.

This sequence joins TRBV29-1 and TRBJ2-5; unclear D gene. This CDR3 region has 11 residues. V was cut by 4 bases and J by 11 bases, with 14 bases left in between. Germline-derived CDR1 and CDR2 are SQVTM and ANQGSEA. CDR3 bases: TGCAGCGTTGGTTGGGGAAATGAGCAGTACTTC. Its protein is CSVGWGNEQYF.

DNA for the CDR3: TGTGCCAGCAGCCAAGGGACATCTCACACTGAAGCTTTCTTT. Translation: CASSQGTSHTEAFF. V gene TRBV3-1 combines with J gene TRBJ1-1, with D possibly being TRBD1 (5 bases). The CDR3 runs to 14 residues. The ends were cut back, 1 base at V and 3 bases at J, with 9 bases in the middle. Looked up from germline, CDR1 is LGHDT and CDR2 is YNNKEL (reference sequence).

The table lists this clonotype with a few counts. The chain couples TRBV12-3 or TRBV12-4 to TRBJ2-1; possibly TRBD2 for D (6 bases). The CDR3 is 16 amino acids. V was cut by 6 bases and J by 0 bases, with 15 bases left in between. The CDR3 nucleotides are TGTGCCAGCAGCCCCCGGGAGCCCAGCTCCTACAATGAGCAGTTCTTC. It translates to CASSPREPSSYNEQFF.